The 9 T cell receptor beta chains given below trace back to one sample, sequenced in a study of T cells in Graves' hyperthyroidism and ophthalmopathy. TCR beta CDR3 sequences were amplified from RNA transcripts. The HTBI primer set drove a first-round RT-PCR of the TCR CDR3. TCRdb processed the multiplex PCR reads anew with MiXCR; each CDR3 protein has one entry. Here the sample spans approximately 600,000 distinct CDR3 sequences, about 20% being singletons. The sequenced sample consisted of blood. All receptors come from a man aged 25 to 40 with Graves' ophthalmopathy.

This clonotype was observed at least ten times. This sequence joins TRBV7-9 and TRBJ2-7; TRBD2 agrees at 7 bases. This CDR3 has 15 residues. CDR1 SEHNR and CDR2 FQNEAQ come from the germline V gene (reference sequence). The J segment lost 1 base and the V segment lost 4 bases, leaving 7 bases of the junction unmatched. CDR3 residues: CASSSLADTSYEQYF. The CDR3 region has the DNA TGTGCCAGCAGCTCGCTAGCGGATACATCCTACGAGCAGTACTTC.

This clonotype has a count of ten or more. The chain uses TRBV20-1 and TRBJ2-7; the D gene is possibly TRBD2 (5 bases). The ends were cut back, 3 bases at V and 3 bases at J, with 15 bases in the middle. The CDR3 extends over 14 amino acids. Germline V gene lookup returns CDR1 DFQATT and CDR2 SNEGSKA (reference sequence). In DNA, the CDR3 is TGCAGTGCTAGGGTTCTACGGGATAACTACGAGCAGTACTTC. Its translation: CSARVLRDNYEQYF.

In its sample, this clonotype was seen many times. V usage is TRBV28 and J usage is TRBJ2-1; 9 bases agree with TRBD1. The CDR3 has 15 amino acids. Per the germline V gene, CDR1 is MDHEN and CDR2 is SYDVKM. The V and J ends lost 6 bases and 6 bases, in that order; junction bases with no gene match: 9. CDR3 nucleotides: TGTGCCAGCAGCGGCGCCGGGACAGGGATCAATGAGCAGTTCTTC. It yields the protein CASSGAGTGINEQFF.

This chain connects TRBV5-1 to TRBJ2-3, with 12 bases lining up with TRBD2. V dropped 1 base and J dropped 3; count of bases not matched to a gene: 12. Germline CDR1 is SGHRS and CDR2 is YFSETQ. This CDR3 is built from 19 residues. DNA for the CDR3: TGCGCCAGCAGCTTGCCCCGGGCTAGCGGGAGGGCGCCTACAGATACGCAGTATTTT. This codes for CASSLPRASGRAPTDTQYF.

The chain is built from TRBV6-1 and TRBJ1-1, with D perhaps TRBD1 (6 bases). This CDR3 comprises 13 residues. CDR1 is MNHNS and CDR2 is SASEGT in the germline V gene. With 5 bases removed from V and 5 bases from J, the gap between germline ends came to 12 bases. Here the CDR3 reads CASSKTGPTEAFF. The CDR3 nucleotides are TGTGCCAGCAGTAAAACAGGGCCGACTGAAGCTTTCTTT.

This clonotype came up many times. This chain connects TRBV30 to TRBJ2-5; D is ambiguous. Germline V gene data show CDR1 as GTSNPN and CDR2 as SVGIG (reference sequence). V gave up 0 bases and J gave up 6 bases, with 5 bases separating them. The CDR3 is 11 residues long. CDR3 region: CAWSVEKTQYF. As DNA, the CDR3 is TGTGCCTGGAGTGTAGAGAAGACCCAGTACTTC. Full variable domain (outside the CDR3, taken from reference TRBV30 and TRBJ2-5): SQTIHQWPATLVQPVGSPLSLECTVEGTSNPNLYWYRQAAGRGLQLLFYSVGIGQISSEVPQNLSASRPQDRQFILSSKKLLLSDSGFYLCAWSVEKTQYFGPGTRLLVL.

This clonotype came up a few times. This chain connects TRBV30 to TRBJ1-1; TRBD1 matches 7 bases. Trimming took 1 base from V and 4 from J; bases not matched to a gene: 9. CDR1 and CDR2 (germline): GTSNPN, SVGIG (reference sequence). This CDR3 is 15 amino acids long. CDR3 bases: TGTGCCTGGAGTGGTTCTAGGGGGCAAGGCACTGAAGCTTTCTTT. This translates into CAWSGSRGQGTEAFF. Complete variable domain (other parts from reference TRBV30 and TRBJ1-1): SQTIHQWPATLVQPVGSPLSLECTVEGTSNPNLYWYRQAAGRGLQLLFYSVGIGQISSEVPQNLSASRPQDRQFILSSKKLLLSDSGFYLCAWSGSRGQGTEAFFGQGTRLTVV.

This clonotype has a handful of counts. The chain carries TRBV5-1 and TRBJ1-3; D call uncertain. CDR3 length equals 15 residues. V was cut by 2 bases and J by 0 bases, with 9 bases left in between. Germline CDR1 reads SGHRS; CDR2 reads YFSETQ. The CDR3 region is CASSLGESSGNTIYF. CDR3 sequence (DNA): TGCGCCAGCAGCTTAGGAGAGAGCTCTGGAAACACCATATATTTT.

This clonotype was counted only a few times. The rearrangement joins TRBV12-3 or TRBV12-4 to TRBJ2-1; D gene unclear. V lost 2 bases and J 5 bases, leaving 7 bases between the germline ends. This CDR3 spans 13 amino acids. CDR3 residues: CASSLIAHNEQFF. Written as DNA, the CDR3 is TGTGCCAGCAGTTTAATTGCACACAATGAGCAGTTCTTC.